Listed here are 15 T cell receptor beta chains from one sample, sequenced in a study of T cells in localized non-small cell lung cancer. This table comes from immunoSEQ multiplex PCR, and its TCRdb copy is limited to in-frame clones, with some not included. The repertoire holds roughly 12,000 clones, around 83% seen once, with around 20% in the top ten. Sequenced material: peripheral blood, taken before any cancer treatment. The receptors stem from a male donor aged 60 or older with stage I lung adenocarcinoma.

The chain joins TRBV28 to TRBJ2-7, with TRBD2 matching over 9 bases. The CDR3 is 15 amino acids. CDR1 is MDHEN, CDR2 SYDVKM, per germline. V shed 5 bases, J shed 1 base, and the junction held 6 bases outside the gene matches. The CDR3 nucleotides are TGTGCCAGCAGTGACCAGCGGGGGGCATCCTACGAGCAGTACTTC. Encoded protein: CASSDQRGASYEQYF.

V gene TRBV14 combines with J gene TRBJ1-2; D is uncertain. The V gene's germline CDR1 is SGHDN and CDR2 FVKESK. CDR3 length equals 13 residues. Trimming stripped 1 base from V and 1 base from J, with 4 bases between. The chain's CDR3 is CASSQVRNYGYTF. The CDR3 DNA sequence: TGTGCCAGCAGCCAAGTCCGTAACTATGGCTACACCTTC.

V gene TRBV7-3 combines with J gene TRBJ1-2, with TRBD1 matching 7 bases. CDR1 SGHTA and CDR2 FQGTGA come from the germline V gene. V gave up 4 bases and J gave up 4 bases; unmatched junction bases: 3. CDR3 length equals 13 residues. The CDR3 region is CASSSRQGYGYTF. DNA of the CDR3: TGTGCCAGCAGCTCCCGACAGGGCTATGGCTACACCTTC.

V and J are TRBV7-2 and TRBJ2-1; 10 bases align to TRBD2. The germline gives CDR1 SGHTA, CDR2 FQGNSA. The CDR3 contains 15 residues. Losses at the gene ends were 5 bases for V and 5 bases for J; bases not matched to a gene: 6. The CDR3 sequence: CASSRTSGTHNEQFF. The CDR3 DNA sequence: TGTGCCAGCAGCAGGACTAGCGGAACACACAATGAGCAGTTCTTC.

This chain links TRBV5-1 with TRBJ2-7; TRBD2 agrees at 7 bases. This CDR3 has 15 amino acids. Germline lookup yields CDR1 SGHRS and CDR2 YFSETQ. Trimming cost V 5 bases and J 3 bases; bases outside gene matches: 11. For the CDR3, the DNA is TGCGCCAGCAGACTGATCAGCGGGGATGTCTACGAGCAGTACTTC. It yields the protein CASRLISGDVYEQYF.

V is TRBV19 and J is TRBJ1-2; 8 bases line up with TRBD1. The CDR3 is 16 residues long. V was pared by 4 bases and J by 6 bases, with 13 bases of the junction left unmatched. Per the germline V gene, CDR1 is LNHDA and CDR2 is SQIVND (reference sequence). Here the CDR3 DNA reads TGTGCCAGTAGTAGCCTAATAACAGGGGGAGTTGATGGCTACACCTTC. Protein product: CASSSLITGGVDGYTF.

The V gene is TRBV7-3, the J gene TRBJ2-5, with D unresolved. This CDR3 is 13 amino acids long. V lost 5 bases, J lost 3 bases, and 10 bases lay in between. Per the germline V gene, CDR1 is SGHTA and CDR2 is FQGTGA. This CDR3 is CASSRRREETQYF. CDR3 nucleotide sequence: TGTGCCAGCAGCCGCCGGCGAGAAGAGACCCAGTACTTC.

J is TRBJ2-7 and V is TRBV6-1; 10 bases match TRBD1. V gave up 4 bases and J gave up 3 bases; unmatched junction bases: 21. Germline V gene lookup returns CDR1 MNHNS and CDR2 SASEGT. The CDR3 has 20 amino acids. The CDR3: CASSVGRPAARGQGIYEQYF. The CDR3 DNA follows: TGTGCCAGCAGTGTCGGCCGCCCGGCCGCTCGGGGACAGGGGATCTACGAGCAGTACTTC.

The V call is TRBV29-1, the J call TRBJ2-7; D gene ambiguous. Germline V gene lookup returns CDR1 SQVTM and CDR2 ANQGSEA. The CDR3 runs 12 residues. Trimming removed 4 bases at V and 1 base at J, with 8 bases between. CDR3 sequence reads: CSVVSLSYEQYF. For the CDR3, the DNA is TGCAGCGTTGTAAGCCTGTCCTACGAGCAGTACTTC.

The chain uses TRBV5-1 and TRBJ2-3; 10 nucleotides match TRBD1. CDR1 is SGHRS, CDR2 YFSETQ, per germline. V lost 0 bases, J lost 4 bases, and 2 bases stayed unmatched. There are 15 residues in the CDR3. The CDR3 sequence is CASSLGGQGPDTQYF. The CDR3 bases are TGCGCCAGCAGCTTGGGGGGACAGGGGCCAGATACGCAGTATTTT. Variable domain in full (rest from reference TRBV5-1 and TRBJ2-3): KAGVTQTPRYLIKTRGQQVTLSCSPISGHRSVSWYQQTPGQGLQFLFEYFSETQRNKGNFPGRFSGRQFSNSRSEMNVSTLELGDSALYLCASSLGGQGPDTQYFGPGTRLTVL.

For the CDR3, the DNA is TGTGCCAGCAGTCCCCCTCCCACCGGGACAGCTAACCAGTACTTC. Translation: CASSPPPTGTANQYF. This rearrangement joins TRBV6-1 to TRBJ2-5; TRBD1 matches 7 bases. The CDR3 loop spans 15 amino acids. After removal of 5 bases from V and 10 bases from J, the junction contained 16 bases not matched to a gene. Germline assignment: CDR1 MNHNS and CDR2 SASEGT.

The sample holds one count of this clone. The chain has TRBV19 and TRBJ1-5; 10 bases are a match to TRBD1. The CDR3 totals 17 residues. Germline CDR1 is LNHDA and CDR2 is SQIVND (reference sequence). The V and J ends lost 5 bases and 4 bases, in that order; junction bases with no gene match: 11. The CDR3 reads CASSPRQGAPGNQPQHF. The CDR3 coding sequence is TGTGCCAGTAGTCCCAGACAGGGGGCTCCTGGTAATCAGCCCCAGCATTTT.

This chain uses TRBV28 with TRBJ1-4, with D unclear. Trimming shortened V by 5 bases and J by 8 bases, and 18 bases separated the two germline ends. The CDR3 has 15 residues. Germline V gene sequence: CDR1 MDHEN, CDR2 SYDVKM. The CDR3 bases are TGTGCCAGCAGTGGCGGGCGAACGGGGATCGAAAAACTGTTTTTT. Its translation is CASSGGRTGIEKLFF.

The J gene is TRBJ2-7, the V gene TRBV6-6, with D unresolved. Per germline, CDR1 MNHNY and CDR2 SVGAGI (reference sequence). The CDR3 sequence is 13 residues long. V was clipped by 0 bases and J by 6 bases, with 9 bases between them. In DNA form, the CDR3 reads TGTGCCAGCAGTTACTCGAGGTTAACCGAGCAGTACTTC. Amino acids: CASSYSRLTEQYF.

CDR3 sequence reads: CASRTAGTRGTGEQFF. DNA of the CDR3: TGTGCCAGTAGGACTGCCGGGACAAGGGGGACGGGTGAGCAGTTCTTC. The V and J genes are TRBV19 and TRBJ2-1; the D gene is possibly TRBD1 (6 bases). In germline, CDR1 is LNHDA, CDR2 SQIVND (reference sequence). V lost 6 bases and J lost 9, with 24 bases in between. The CDR3 contains 16 residues.